Below are 13 T cell receptor beta chains sequenced from a single sample in a study of T cells in localized non-small cell lung cancer. Repertoires were generated with immunoSEQ multiplex PCR, while TCRdb's copy carries only in-frame clones and drops some. Of 7,000 to 8,500 clones in the sample, roughly 50% are singletons; the top ten hold around 2.6%. The specimen was lymph node tissue, collected before any cancer treatment. The source of these receptors is a female donor over 55 with stage I lung adenocarcinoma.

This clone was picked up one time. The chain uses TRBV19 and TRBJ2-3; no clear D gene. This CDR3 spans 14 amino acids. CDR1 LNHDA and CDR2 SQIVND come from the germline V gene (reference sequence). The V end was cut by 8 bases, the J end by 1 base, with 13 bases between. DNA of the CDR3: TGTGCCAGTGCCTGGCTGGGCCGCACAGATACGCAGTATTTT. It specifies CASAWLGRTDTQYF.

This clone was counted a few times. This chain uses TRBV11-3 with TRBJ2-1; 14 bases are shared with TRBD2. CDR1 and CDR2 (germline): SGHNT, YENEEA. The CDR3 runs to 18 residues. Trimming cost V 5 bases and J 0 bases; bases outside gene matches: 6. CDR3 sequence (DNA): TGTGCCAGCAGCGTGATCGGGACTAGCGGGAGCTCCTACAATGAGCAGTTCTTC. The encoded protein is CASSVIGTSGSSYNEQFF.

The rearrangement uses TRBV14 and TRBJ2-7; no definite D call. Trimming took 3 bases from V and 4 from J, leaving 7 bases between them. The CDR3 covers 12 residues. Germline loops: CDR1 SGHDN, CDR2 FVKESK. CDR3: CASSHRGYEQYF. CDR3 DNA: TGTGCCAGCAGCCATCGAGGATACGAGCAGTACTTC.

The CDR3 spells CASSEGDRVGGYTF. In nucleotides, the CDR3 is TGCGCCAGCAGTGAGGGGGACAGGGTAGGCGGCTACACCTTC. This chain joins TRBV10-2 and TRBJ1-2, with TRBD1 matching over 9 bases. The ends lost 2 bases at V and 8 bases at J; junction bases unmatched: 6. Germline-derived CDR1 and CDR2 are WSHSY and SAAADI. This CDR3 region has 14 residues.

The chain joins TRBV19 to TRBJ2-5; D remains unclear. V was shortened by 1 base and J by 3 bases, with 6 bases between the two germline ends. Germline CDR1 LNHDA, CDR2 SQIVND (reference sequence). This CDR3 has 13 residues. CDR3 sequence reads: CASSIALEETQYF. The CDR3 DNA is TGTGCCAGTAGTATAGCACTGGAAGAGACCCAGTACTTC.

This chain uses TRBV19 with TRBJ1-3; weak D call: TRBD1 (5 bases). CDR1 is LNHDA, CDR2 SQIVND, per germline (reference sequence). The CDR3 is 15 residues long. V lost 6 bases and J lost 0, with 12 bases in between. This chain's CDR3 is CASRRDGISGNTIYF. The CDR3 region has the DNA TGTGCCAGTAGGAGGGACGGCATCTCTGGAAACACCATATATTTT.

This rearrangement joins TRBV18 to TRBJ1-1; D remains unclear. The CDR3 extends over 12 amino acids. Trimming took off 5 bases at V and 2 bases at J, with 6 bases between the two ends. Germline V lookup: CDR1 KGHSH, CDR2 LQKENI. The CDR3 bases are TGTGCCAGCTCAACGGTAAACACTGAAGCTTTCTTT. This codes for CASSTVNTEAFF.

This clone was seen more than once but under ten times. For the CDR3, the DNA is TGTGCCAGCAGCGAGGGACAGGGGAGAGAGACCCAGTACTTC. Protein: CASSEGQGRETQYF. V is TRBV11-3 and J is TRBJ2-5, with TRBD1 matching 10 bases. Losses at the gene ends were 5 bases for V and 4 bases for J; bases not matched to a gene: 4. CDR1 and CDR2 from the germline V gene are SGHNT and YENEEA. CDR3 length: 14 residues.

The chain uses TRBV28 and TRBJ2-7, with a weak D call TRBD1 (6 bases). Looked up from germline, CDR1 is MDHEN and CDR2 is SYDVKM. This CDR3 contains 13 residues. V lost 5 bases, J lost 3 bases, and 11 bases lay in between. CDR3 sequence (DNA): TGTGCCAGCAGTGGGGGCCCGATCTACGAGCAGTACTTC. This sequence encodes CASSGGPIYEQYF.

The V call is TRBV9, the J call TRBJ2-1; TRBD1 agrees at 10 bases. The CDR3 is made up of 16 amino acids. Trimming took 4 bases from V and 6 from J; bases not matched to a gene: 10. Germline assignment: CDR1 SGDLS and CDR2 YYNGEE. The CDR3 DNA reads as TGTGCCAGCAGCTTCTGGGACAGGGGAAAGTCCAATGAGCAGTTCTTC. Translated: CASSFWDRGKSNEQFF. Full variable domain (rest looked up from reference TRBV9 and TRBJ2-1): DSGVTQTPKHLITATGQRVTLRCSPRSGDLSVYWYQQSLDQGLQFLIQYYNGEERAKGNILERFSAQQFPDLHSELNLSSLELGDSALYFCASSFWDRGKSNEQFFGPGTRLTVL.

This chain joins TRBV25-1 and TRBJ1-5; D is unresolved. The CDR3 sequence is 12 residues long. Per germline, CDR1 MGHDK and CDR2 SYGVNS. Trimming left V 4 bases short and J 3 bases short, with 4 bases between. The CDR3 coding sequence is TGTGCCAGCAGTGCTCCCAATCAGCCCCAGCATTTT. This translates into CASSAPNQPQHF.

This clone appeared a single time. The V and J genes are TRBV19 and TRBJ1-2, with unresolved D. Germline V gene data show CDR1 as LNHDA and CDR2 as SQIVND (reference sequence). V was pared by 7 bases and J by 2 bases, with 14 bases between. The CDR3 is made up of 14 amino acids. The CDR3 nucleotides read TGTGCCAGTATTGGGGAGGAAAGGAACTATGGCTACACCTTC. Its translation is CASIGEERNYGYTF.

The chain recombines TRBV30 with TRBJ2-7, with D perhaps TRBD1 (6 bases). V was trimmed by 1 base and J by 0 bases, leaving 13 bases between them. CDR3 length: 15 residues. The germline V gene encodes CDR1 GTSNPN and CDR2 SVGIG (reference sequence). CDR3 bases: TGTGCCTGGAGTGGAGGAGCCAGGGGCTCCTACGAGCAGTACTTC. The encoded protein is CAWSGGARGSYEQYF.